This T cell receptor (beta chain) was sequenced during a study of vaccination and CD4 T cells after COVID-19. Study results and limitations: Convalescent patient numbers were relatively low, with no early post-infection timepoints.

As regards this clonotype: Its antigen remains unknown.

The study sequenced cultured CD4+ T cell DNA using the Oncomine TCR Beta short-read assay. TCRdb processed the PCR reads anew with MiXCR; each CDR3 protein has one entry. Altogether roughly 16,000 distinct CDR3 sequences are present, roughly 45% being singletons, with the ten largest covering over 6%. Trimming took 2 bases from V and 3 from J, leaving 15 bases between them. This CDR3 is 16 amino acids long. The treatment: roughly 10-day PBMC culture with coronavirus spike peptide pools or control peptides (ViraFEST assay). This receptor was identified in a human donor who had recovered from COVID-19. Sequences were derived from CD4+ T cells from blood, cultured in vitro, sampled after SARS-CoV-2 vaccination. This chain links TRBV12-3 or TRBV12-4 with TRBJ2-3; D tentatively reads TRBD1 or TRBD2 (5 bases each). CDR3 sequence (DNA): TGTGCCAGCAGTTTAAGGGGACCCCCTTATACAGATACGCAGTATTTT. It yields the protein CASSLRGPPYTDTQYF.